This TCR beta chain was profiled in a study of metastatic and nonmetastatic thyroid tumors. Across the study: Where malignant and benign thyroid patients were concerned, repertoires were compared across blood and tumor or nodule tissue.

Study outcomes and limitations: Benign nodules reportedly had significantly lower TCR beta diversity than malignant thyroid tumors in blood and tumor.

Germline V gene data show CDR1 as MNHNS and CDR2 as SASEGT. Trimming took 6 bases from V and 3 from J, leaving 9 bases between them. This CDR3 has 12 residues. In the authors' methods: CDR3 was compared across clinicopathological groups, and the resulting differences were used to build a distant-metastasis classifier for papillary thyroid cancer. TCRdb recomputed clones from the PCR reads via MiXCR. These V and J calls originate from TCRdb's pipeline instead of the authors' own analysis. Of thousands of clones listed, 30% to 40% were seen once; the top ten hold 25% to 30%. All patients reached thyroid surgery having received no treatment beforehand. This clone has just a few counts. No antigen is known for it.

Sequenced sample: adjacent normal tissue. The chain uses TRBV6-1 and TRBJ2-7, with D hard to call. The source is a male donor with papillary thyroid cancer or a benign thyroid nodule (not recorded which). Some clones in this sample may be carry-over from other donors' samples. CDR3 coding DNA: TGTGCCAGCAGCGACGACCGCTACGAGCAGTACTTC. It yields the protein CASSDDRYEQYF.